This T cell receptor beta chain derives from a study of cytomegalovirus exposure and HLA in healthy donors. This CDR3 contains 12 residues. Per germline, CDR1 GTSNPN and CDR2 SVGIG (reference sequence). The V end was cut by 2 bases, the J end by 6 bases, with 9 bases between. The repertoire was sequenced with immunoSEQ multiplex PCR; TCRdb's copy has only in-frame clones and lacks some. This repertoire shows around 150,000 clones, about 88% found once; its top ten account for 3.3%. Sequencing was performed on PBMCs. This TCR was sampled from a woman younger than 30 in good health and CMV-seropositive. The rearrangement links TRBV30 to TRBJ2-3; D gene unclear. CDR3 in amino acids: CAWSTLVDTQYF. The CDR3 nucleotides are TGTGCCTGGAGTACCTTAGTGGATACGCAGTATTTT.